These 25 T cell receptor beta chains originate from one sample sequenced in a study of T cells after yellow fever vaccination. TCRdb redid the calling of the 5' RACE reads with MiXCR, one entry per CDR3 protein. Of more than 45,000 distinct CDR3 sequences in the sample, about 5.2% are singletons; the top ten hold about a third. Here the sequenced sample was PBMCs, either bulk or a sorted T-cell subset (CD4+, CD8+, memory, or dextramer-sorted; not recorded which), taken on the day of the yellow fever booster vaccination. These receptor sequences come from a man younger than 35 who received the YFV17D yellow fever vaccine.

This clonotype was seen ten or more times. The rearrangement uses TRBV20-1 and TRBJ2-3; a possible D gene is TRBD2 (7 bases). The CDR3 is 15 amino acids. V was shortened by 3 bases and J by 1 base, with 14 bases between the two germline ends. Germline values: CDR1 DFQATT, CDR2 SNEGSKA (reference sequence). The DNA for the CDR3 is TGCAGTGCTAGGCTTGGGGGGGCCCGCACAGATACGCAGTATTTT. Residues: CSARLGGARTDTQYF.

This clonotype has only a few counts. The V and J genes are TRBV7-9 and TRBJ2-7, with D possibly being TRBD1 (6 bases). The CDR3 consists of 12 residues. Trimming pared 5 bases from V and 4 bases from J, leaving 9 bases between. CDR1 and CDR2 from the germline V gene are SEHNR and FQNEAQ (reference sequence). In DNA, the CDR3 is TGTGCCAGCAGCCGGGGACATTACGAGCAGTACGTC. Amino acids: CASSRGHYEQYV.

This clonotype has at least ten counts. CDR3 in amino acids: CATSSITGGREKLFF. CDR3 coding DNA: TGTGCCACCAGCAGCATTACAGGGGGCCGAGAAAAACTGTTTTTT. The V call is TRBV15, the J call TRBJ1-4; TRBD1 matches at 9 bases. Germline V CDR1 and CDR2: LNHNV, YYDKDF (reference sequence). There are 15 residues in the CDR3. Trimming removed 3 bases from V and 8 bases from J; junction bases left unmatched: 7.

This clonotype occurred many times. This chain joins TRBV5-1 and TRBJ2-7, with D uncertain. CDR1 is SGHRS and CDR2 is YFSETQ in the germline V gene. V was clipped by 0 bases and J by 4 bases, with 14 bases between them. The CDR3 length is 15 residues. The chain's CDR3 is CASSLVPPPKYEQYF. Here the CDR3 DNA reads TGCGCCAGCAGCTTGGTGCCTCCCCCGAAGTACGAGCAGTACTTC.

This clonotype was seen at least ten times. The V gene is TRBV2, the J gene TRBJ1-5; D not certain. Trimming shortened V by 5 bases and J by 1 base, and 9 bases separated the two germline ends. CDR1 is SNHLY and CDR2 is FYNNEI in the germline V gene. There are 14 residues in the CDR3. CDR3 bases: TGTGCCAGCAGTAATACGGGGAGCAATCAGCCCCAGCATTTT. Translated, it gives CASSNTGSNQPQHF.

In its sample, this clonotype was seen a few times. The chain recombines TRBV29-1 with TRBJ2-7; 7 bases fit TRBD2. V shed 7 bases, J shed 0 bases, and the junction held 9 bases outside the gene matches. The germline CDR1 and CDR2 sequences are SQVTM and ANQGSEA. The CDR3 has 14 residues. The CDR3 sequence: CSAIRGVSSYEQYF. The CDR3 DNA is TGCAGCGCCATTCGGGGGGTCAGCTCCTACGAGCAGTACTTC.

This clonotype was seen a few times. CDR3 DNA sequence: TGCAGTACCCGGGAGTGGGATAGCAATCAGCCCCAGCATTTT. This translates into CSTREWDSNQPQHF. V usage is TRBV20-1 and J usage is TRBJ1-5; D not certain. Per germline, CDR1 DFQATT and CDR2 SNEGSKA (reference sequence). Trimming stripped 8 bases from V and 0 bases from J, with 14 bases between. The CDR3 totals 14 residues.

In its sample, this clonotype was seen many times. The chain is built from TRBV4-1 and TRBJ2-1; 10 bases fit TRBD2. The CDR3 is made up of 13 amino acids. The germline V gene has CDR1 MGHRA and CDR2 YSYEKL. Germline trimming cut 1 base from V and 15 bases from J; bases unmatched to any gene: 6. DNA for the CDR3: TGCGCCAGCAGCCAAGGTCTAGCGGGGGCGGGGTTCTTC. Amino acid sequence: CASSQGLAGAGFF.

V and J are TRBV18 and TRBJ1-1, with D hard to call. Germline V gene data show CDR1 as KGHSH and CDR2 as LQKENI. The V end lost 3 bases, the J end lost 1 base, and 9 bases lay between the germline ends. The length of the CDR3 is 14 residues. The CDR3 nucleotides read TGTGCCAGCTCACCCGCCTGGAGGAACACTGAAGCTTTCTTT. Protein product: CASSPAWRNTEAFF.

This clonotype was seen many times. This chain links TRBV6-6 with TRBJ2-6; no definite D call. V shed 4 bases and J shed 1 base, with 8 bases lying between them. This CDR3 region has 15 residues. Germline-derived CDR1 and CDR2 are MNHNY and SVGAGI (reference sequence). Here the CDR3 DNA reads TGTGCCAGCAGTTCACGGTTGTCTGGGGCCAACGTCCTGACTTTC. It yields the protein CASSSRLSGANVLTF.

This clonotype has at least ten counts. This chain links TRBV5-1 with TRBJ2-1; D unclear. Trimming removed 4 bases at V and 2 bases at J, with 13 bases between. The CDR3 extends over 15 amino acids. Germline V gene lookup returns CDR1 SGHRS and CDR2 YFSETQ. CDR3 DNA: TGCGCCAGCAGCGATAGACTGGGAACCTACAATGAGCAGTTCTTC. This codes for CASSDRLGTYNEQFF. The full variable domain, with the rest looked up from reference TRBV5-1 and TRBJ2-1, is KAGVTQTPRYLIKTRGQQVTLSCSPISGHRSVSWYQQTPGQGLQFLFEYFSETQRNKGNFPGRFSGRQFSNSRSEMNVSTLELGDSALYLCASSDRLGTYNEQFFGPGTRLTVL.

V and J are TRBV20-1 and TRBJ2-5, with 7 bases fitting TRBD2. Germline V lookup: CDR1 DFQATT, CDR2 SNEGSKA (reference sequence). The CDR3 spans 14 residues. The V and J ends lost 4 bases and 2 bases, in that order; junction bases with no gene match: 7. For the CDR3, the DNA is TGCAGTGCTACCCCCAGGGAGGGTCAAGAGACCCAGTACTTC. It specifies CSATPREGQETQYF.

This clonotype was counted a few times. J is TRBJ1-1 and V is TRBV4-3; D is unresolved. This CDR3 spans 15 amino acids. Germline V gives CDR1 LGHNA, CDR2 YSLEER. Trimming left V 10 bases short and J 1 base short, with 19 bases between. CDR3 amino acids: CATRYLLGENTEAFF. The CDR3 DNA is TGCGCCACCCGCTATTTATTGGGAGAGAACACTGAAGCTTTCTTT.

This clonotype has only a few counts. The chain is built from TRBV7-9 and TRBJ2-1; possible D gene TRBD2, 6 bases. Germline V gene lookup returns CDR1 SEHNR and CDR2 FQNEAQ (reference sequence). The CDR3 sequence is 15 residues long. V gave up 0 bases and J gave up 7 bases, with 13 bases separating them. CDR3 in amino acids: CASSLALEGRNEQFF. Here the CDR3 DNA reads TGTGCCAGCAGCTTAGCGCTTGAGGGGAGGAATGAGCAGTTCTTC.

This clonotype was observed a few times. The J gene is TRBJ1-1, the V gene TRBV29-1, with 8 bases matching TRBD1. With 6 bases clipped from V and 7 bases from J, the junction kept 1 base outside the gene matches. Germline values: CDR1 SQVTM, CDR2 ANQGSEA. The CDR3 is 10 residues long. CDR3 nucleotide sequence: TGCAGCGTGGGGACAGGTGAAGCTTTCTTT. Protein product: CSVGTGEAFF.

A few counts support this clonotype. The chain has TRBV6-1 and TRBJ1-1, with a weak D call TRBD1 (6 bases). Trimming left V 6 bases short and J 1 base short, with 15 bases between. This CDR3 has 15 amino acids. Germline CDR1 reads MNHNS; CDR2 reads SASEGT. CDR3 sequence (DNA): TGTGCCAGCAGCGTCTACAGGGTGGGGAACACTGAAGCTTTCTTT. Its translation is CASSVYRVGNTEAFF.

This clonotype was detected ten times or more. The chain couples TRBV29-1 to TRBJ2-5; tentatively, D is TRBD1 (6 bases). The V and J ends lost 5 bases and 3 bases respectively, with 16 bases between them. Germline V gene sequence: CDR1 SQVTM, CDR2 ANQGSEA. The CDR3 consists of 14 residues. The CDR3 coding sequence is TGCAGCGTTCCCAGGGGCAACCCAAAAGAGACCCAGTACTTC. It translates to CSVPRGNPKETQYF. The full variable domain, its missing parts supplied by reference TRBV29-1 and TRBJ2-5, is SAVISQKPSRDICQRGTSLTIQCQVDSQVTMMFWYRQQPGQSLTLIATANQGSEATYESGFVIDKFPISRPNLTFSTLTVSNMSPEDSSIYLCSVPRGNPKETQYFGPGTRLLVL.

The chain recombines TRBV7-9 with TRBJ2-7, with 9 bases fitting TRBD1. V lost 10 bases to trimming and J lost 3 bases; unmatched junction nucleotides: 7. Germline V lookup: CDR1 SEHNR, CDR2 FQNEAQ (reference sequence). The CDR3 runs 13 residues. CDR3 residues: CATAGTGYYEQYF. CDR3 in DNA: TGTGCCACGGCGGGGACAGGGTACTACGAGCAGTACTTC.

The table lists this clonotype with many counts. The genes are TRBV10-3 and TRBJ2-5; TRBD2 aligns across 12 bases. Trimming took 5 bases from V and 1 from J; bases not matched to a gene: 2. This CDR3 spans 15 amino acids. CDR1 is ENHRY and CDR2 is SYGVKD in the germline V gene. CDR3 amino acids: CAISRLAGAQETQYF. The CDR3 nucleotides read TGTGCCATCAGTAGACTAGCGGGGGCCCAAGAGACCCAGTACTTC.

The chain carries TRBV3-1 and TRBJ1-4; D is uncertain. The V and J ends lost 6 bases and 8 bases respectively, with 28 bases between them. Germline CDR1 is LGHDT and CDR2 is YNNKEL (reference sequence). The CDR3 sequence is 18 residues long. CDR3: CASSREGSRNQPLEKLFF. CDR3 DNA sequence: TGTGCCAGCAGTCGGGAGGGATCCCGCAACCAACCCTTGGAAAAACTGTTTTTT.

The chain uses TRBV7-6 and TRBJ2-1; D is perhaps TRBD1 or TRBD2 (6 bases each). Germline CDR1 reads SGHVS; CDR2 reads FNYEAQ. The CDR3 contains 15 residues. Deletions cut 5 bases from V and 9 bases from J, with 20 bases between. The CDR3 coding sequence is TGTGCCAGCAGCCAAGAAGGGGGGCCCGGCGGTGAGCAGTTCTTC. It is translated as CASSQEGGPGGEQFF.

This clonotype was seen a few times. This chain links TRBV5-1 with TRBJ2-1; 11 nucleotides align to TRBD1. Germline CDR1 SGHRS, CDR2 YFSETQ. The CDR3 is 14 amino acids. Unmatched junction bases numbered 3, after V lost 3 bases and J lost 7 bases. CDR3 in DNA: TGCGCCAGCAGCTGGACAGGGGGCGGGAATGAGCAGTTCTTC. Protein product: CASSWTGGGNEQFF. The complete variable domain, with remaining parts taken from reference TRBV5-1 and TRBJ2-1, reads KAGVTQTPRYLIKTRGQQVTLSCSPISGHRSVSWYQQTPGQGLQFLFEYFSETQRNKGNFPGRFSGRQFSNSRSEMNVSTLELGDSALYLCASSWTGGGNEQFFGPGTRLTVL.

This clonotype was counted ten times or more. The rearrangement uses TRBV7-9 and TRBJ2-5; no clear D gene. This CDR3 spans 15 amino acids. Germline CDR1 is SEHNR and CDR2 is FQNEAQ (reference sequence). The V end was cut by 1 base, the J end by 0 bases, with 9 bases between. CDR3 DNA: TGTGCCAGCAGCTTAGTCCCAAGAGACCAAGAGACCCAGTACTTC. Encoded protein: CASSLVPRDQETQYF. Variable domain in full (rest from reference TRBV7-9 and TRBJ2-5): DTGVSQNPRHKITKRGQNVTFRCDPISEHNRLYWYRQTLGQGPEFLTYFQNEAQLEKSRLLSDRFSAERPKGSFSTLEIQRTEQGDSAMYLCASSLVPRDQETQYFGPGTRLLVL.

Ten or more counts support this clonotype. The CDR3 nucleotides are TGCAGCGTTGGCAGCCACGGTCCCTACAATGAGCAGTTCTTC. As protein: CSVGSHGPYNEQFF. The chain links TRBV29-1 to TRBJ2-1, with unresolved D. The V gene lost 4 bases and the J gene lost 2 bases, with 12 bases spanning the gap. This CDR3 has 14 residues. Per germline, CDR1 SQVTM and CDR2 ANQGSEA.

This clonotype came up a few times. CDR3 protein: CASSLVGTTDTQYF. The CDR3 DNA reads as TGTGCCAGCAGTTTGGTGGGGACCACAGATACGCAGTATTTT. This chain links TRBV12-3 or TRBV12-4 with TRBJ2-3; perhaps D is TRBD1 or TRBD2 (5 bases each). The V gene lost 3 bases and the J gene lost 2 bases, with 9 bases spanning the gap. This CDR3 is 14 amino acids long.